Presented here are 25 T cell receptor beta chains from one specimen sequenced in a study of identifying expanded T cells in peripheral blood. TCRdb keeps only in-frame clones here, not all; method: immunoSEQ multiplex PCR. There are about 100,000 clones in the sample; roughly 85% occur only once, and about 18% lies in the top ten. The sample comprised blood. The source of these receptors is a person aged 18-69 years in good health.

This clone has a single count. In DNA, the CDR3 is TGTGCCACCCTCATAGGACAGCTGAACACTGAAGCTTTCTTT. Its translation: CATLIGQLNTEAFF. The chain uses TRBV28 and TRBJ1-1; D may be TRBD1 (6 bases). Germline V lookup: CDR1 MDHEN, CDR2 SYDVKM. Trimming took 10 bases from V and 0 from J, leaving 15 bases between them. CDR3 size: 14 residues.

The V and J genes are TRBV19 and TRBJ1-1; no reliable D call. Deletions cut 3 bases from V and 1 base from J, with 6 bases between. The CDR3 is 13 residues long. Germline V gives CDR1 LNHDA, CDR2 SQIVND (reference sequence). The CDR3 region is CASSINGNTEAFF. The CDR3 DNA follows: TGTGCCAGTAGTATTAACGGGAACACTGAAGCTTTCTTT.

The V gene is TRBV13, the J gene TRBJ2-3; tentative D call: TRBD1 (5 bases). The CDR3 is made up of 15 amino acids. The V and J ends lost 0 bases and 5 bases respectively, with 12 bases between them. The germline V gene encodes CDR1 PRHDT and CDR2 FYEKMQ (reference sequence). CDR3 sequence (DNA): TGTGCCAGCAGCTTAGGCGAGTGGGGCCAAGATACGCAGTATTTT. The encoded protein is CASSLGEWGQDTQYF.

Notes on this clone: One junction end disagrees with the germline gene, perhaps due to a read error. CDR3 nucleotide sequence: TGCGCCAGCAGCCAAGATCTGGAAGGGTGGTACGAGCAGTACTTC. This encodes CASSQDLEGWYEQYF. This sequence joins TRBV11-2 and TRBJ2-7, with D uncertain. The CDR3 sequence is 15 residues long. Germline-derived CDR1 and CDR2 are SGHAT and FQNNGV.

This clone turned up a few times. The chain employs TRBV5-1 and TRBJ1-2; possible D gene TRBD1, 5 bases. Germline assignment: CDR1 SGHRS and CDR2 YFSETQ. CDR3 length: 12 amino acids. Trimming cost V 7 bases and J 8 bases, with 15 bases left between them. The CDR3 region is CASWDGAEGYTF. Here the CDR3 DNA reads TGCGCCAGCTGGGACGGGGCGGAAGGCTACACCTTC.

With respect to this clone: At one end, the junction sequence differs from germline, possibly due to a read error. The chain employs TRBV4-3 and TRBJ1-1, with D uncertain. Germline values: CDR1 LGHNA, CDR2 YSLEER. This CDR3 contains 13 residues. CDR3 region: CASSQGRFSEAFF. The CDR3 nucleotides are TGCGCCAGCAGTCAAGGCAGGTTCTCTGAAGCTTTCTTT.

J is TRBJ1-2 and V is TRBV30, with 7 bases fitting TRBD1. Losses at the gene ends were 3 bases for V and 3 bases for J; bases not matched to a gene: 4. The germline CDR1 and CDR2 sequences are GTSNPN and SVGIG (reference sequence). This CDR3 spans 13 amino acids. CDR3 nucleotides: TGTGCCTGGAGAACAGGGGCGGACTATGGCTACACCTTC. Translating gives CAWRTGADYGYTF.

The count of this clone is one. This chain joins TRBV21-1 and TRBJ2-7; the table's D call of TRBD1 was not tested on the DNA. TRBV21-1 is shown as a pseudogene. CDR3 length equals 14 residues. CDR3 bases: TGTGCCAGCAGGGGACTTCTCAGGGGGCACGAGCAGTACTTC. This gives the protein CASRGLLRGHEQYF.

The chain links TRBV2 to TRBJ1-3; D may be TRBD1 (6 bases). The V and J ends lost 9 bases and 4 bases respectively, with 16 bases between them. This CDR3 comprises 14 residues. Germline V gene data show CDR1 as SNHLY and CDR2 as FYNNEI. The CDR3 region has the DNA TGTGCCAGTCAGGGGTGGAGAGCGGGAAACACCATATATTTT. Amino acid sequence: CASQGWRAGNTIYF.

J is TRBJ2-7 and V is TRBV5-5; no clear D. This CDR3 comprises 12 residues. Trimming cost V 2 bases and J 7 bases, with 10 bases left between them. Per germline, CDR1 SGHKS and CDR2 YYEKEE (reference sequence). In nucleotides, the CDR3 is TGTGCCAGCAGCTTCGCGGACCGGGAGCAGTACTTC. This gives the protein CASSFADREQYF.

V gene TRBV12-2 combines with J gene TRBJ2-7. TRBV12-2 is deemed a pseudogene. The CDR3 runs to 18 residues. The CDR3 sequence is CASRLSGEGHIRSYEQYF. DNA of the CDR3: TGTGCAAGTCGCTTAAGTGGCGAGGGGCACATAAGATCCTACGAGCAGTACTTC.

The chain has TRBV7-2 and TRBJ1-2, with unresolved D. V gave up 5 bases and J gave up 1 base, with 8 bases separating them. Per germline, CDR1 SGHTA and CDR2 FQGNSA. The CDR3 has 13 amino acids. This CDR3 reads CASSQDDNYGYTF. The CDR3, as DNA: TGTGCCAGCAGCCAGGACGATAACTATGGCTACACCTTC. Full variable domain (rest looked up from reference TRBV7-2 and TRBJ1-2): GAGVSQSPSNKVTEKGKDVELRCDPISGHTALYWYRQSLGQGLEFLIYFQGNSAPDKSGLPSDRFSAERTGGSVSTLTIQRTQQEDSAVYLCASSQDDNYGYTFGSGTRLTVV.

CDR3 loop: CASSLGDPGSQFF. CDR3 in DNA: TGTGCCAGCAGCTTGGGGGACCCTGGGTCGCAGTTCTTC. The V call is TRBV5-6, the J call TRBJ2-1, with D perhaps TRBD1 or TRBD2 (5 bases each). The germline V and J ends were trimmed by 0 bases and 12 bases, with 13 bases remaining between them. The CDR3 has 13 residues. Looked up from germline, CDR1 is SGHDT and CDR2 is YYEEEE.

J is TRBJ1-2 and V is TRBV5-6, with 8 nucleotides matching TRBD1. Germline V gene sequence: CDR1 SGHDT, CDR2 YYEEEE. The CDR3 totals 19 residues. Trimming took 0 bases from V and 1 from J; bases not matched to a gene: 14. The CDR3 here is CASSLADRDPRQNNYGYTF. DNA of the CDR3: TGTGCCAGCAGCTTGGCGGACAGGGATCCGCGCCAGAATAACTATGGCTACACCTTC. The full variable domain, in which reference TRBV5-6 and TRBJ1-2 provide the parts outside the CDR3, is DAGVTQSPTHLIKTRGQQVTLRCSPKSGHDTVSWYQQALGQGPQFIFQYYEEEERQRGNFPDRFSGHQFPNYSSELNVNALLLGDSALYLCASSLADRDPRQNNYGYTFGSGTRLTVV.

The chain has TRBV6-5 and TRBJ2-7; 10 positions match TRBD1. The CDR3 totals 15 residues. Losses at the gene ends were 6 bases for V and 3 bases for J; bases not matched to a gene: 8. Germline V gene lookup returns CDR1 MNHEY and CDR2 SVGAGI. The CDR3 coding sequence is TGTGCCAGCAGACTCGGACAGGGGGGCTTCTACGAGCAGTACTTC. It yields the protein CASRLGQGGFYEQYF.

The gene calls are TRBV14 and TRBJ1-4; D possibly corresponds to TRBD1 (5 bases). V dropped 4 bases and J dropped 4 bases, with 13 bases sitting between them. Germline CDR1 reads SGHDN; CDR2 reads FVKESK. CDR3 length equals 15 residues. CDR3 amino acids: CASSRPPGRNEKLFF. The CDR3 nucleotides are TGTGCCAGCAGCCGACCGCCGGGACGTAATGAAAAACTGTTTTTT.

This chain links TRBV4-3 with TRBJ1-1, with 9 bases lining up with TRBD1. With V trimmed by 4 bases and J by 4 bases, 7 bases remained unmatched. Germline CDR1 is LGHNA and CDR2 is YSLEER. CDR3 length equals 15 residues. In DNA, the CDR3 is TGCGCCAGCAGCCTCGCACAGGGGGCTCGCACTGAAGCTTTCTTT. Encoded protein: CASSLAQGARTEAFF.

This clone is labeled as medium-sized. The rearrangement uses TRBV28 and TRBJ1-1; tentative D call: TRBD1 (5 bases). This CDR3 is 15 amino acids long. V lost 5 bases and J lost 1, with 14 bases in between. In germline, CDR1 is MDHEN, CDR2 SYDVKM. As DNA, the CDR3 is TGTGCCAGCAGTACAGGAGCCGGTGGGAACACTGAAGCTTTCTTT. This translates into CASSTGAGGNTEAFF.

The chain carries TRBV5-4 and TRBJ1-1, with D possibly matching TRBD1 (6 bases). The V gene's germline CDR1 is SGHNT and CDR2 YYREEE (reference sequence). The V end was cut by 0 bases, the J end by 4 bases, with 16 bases between. This CDR3 has 16 residues. The chain's CDR3 is CASSLGSTGLGTEAFF. CDR3 sequence (DNA): TGTGCCAGCAGCTTGGGGTCCACAGGGCTGGGCACTGAAGCTTTCTTT.

This clone showed up just a few times. In DNA form, the CDR3 reads TGTGCCAGCAGTCGGTCCGGGGTCGGGGATGAAGCTTTCTTT. This translates into CASSRSGVGDEAFF. The chain uses TRBV6-5 and TRBJ1-1, with no clear D. CDR1 and CDR2 (germline): MNHEY, SVGAGI. Trimming removed 5 bases at V and 7 bases at J, with 17 bases between. CDR3 length: 14 residues.

The rearrangement uses TRBV7-6 and TRBJ2-1; a weak D match, TRBD2 (5 bases). CDR1 SGHVS and CDR2 FNYEAQ come from the germline V gene. This CDR3 has 12 residues. With 3 bases removed from V and 8 bases from J, the gap between germline ends came to 8 bases. Written as DNA, the CDR3 is TGTGCCAGCAGCTTTCCCGGGGATGAGCAGTTCTTC. It yields the protein CASSFPGDEQFF.

The gene calls are TRBV6-6 and TRBJ2-2; weak D call: TRBD2 (5 bases). Between the trimmed V and J ends, which lost 4 bases and 4 bases, there was a span of 13 bases. The CDR3 spans 15 residues. Germline-derived CDR1 and CDR2 are MNHNY and SVGAGI (reference sequence). CDR3 residues: CASSSGVGGTGELFF. The CDR3 DNA sequence: TGTGCCAGCAGTTCGGGTGTAGGAGGCACCGGGGAGCTGTTTTTT.

The chain carries TRBV10-2 and TRBJ2-1; no firm D call. This CDR3 comprises 15 residues. The ends were cut back, 4 bases at V and 4 bases at J, with 14 bases in the middle. Per germline, CDR1 WSHSY and CDR2 SAAADI. The DNA of the CDR3 is TGCGCCAGCAGTGGTGGACGTCAGTTTTACAATGAGCAGTTCTTC. Protein sequence: CASSGGRQFYNEQFF.

The chain links TRBV6-5 to TRBJ1-2; D is uncertain. The CDR3 contains 12 residues. Germline CDR1 is MNHEY and CDR2 is SVGAGI. V shed 5 bases and J shed 4 bases, with 8 bases lying between them. The CDR3 nucleotides read TGTGCCAGCAGTCACAACCGCTATGGCTACACCTTC. Residues: CASSHNRYGYTF.

The V call is TRBV29-1, the J call TRBJ2-7, with TRBD2 matching over 12 bases. The CDR3 loop spans 13 amino acids. The junction had 3 bases not matched to a gene; V was cut back by 7 bases and J by 2 bases. The germline gives CDR1 SQVTM, CDR2 ANQGSEA. This chain's CDR3 is CSAASGGAYEQYF. As DNA, the CDR3 is TGCAGCGCCGCTAGCGGGGGGGCCTACGAGCAGTACTTC.